Below, one TCR beta chain is given with its context. Its antigen is unknown. Germline loops: CDR1 MNHGY, CDR2 SAAAGT. The CDR3 has 12 amino acids. The ends were cut back, 6 bases at V and 9 bases at J, with 14 bases in the middle. The sample belongs to a study of T cell repertoires in cytomegalovirus infection. TCRdb called the reads again in MiXCR, with one record for every CDR3 protein. The table shows approximately 300,000 distinct CDR3 sequences, with 25% to 30% occurring only once. The V gene is TRBV6-8, the J gene TRBJ1-2; D is unclear. This TCR was sampled from a human donor in good health (CMV status not recorded). Some clones in this sample may be carry-over from other donors' samples. Sequenced here: cultured PBMCs, sampled from culture after CMV antigen stimulation. The CDR3 sequence is CASSPDTNSYTF. The CDR3 DNA follows: TGTGCCAGCAGCCCAGATACGAATAGCTACACCTTC.